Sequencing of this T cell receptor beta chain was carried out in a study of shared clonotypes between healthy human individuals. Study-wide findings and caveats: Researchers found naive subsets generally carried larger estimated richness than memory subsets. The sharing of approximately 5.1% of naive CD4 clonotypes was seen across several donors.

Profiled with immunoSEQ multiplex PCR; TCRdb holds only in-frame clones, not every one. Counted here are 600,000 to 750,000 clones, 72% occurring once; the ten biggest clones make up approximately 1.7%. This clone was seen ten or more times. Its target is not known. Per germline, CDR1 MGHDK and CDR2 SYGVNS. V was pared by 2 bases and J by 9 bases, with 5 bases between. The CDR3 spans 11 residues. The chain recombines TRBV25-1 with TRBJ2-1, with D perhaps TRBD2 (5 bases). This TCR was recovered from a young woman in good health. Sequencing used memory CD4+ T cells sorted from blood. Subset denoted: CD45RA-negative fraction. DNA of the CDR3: TGTGCCAGCAGTGAAGCGGGTGAGCAGTTCTTC. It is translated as CASSEAGEQFF. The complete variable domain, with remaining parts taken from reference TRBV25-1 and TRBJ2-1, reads EADIYQTPRYLVIGTGKKITLECSQTMGHDKMYWYQQDPGMELHLIHYSYGVNSTEKGDLSSESTVSRIRTEHFPLTLESARPSHTSQYLCASSEAGEQFFGPGTRLTVL.